In this sample, the clone carrying this T cell receptor (beta chain) turned up many times. Its antigen remains unknown. A library prepared for alpha chains yielded this beta chain as an off-target read; its size is of little meaning. This record belongs to a study of spatial heterogeneity in lung cancer. This CDR3 comprises 14 residues. Between the trimmed V and J ends, which lost 1 base and 5 bases, there was a span of 10 bases. Germline V gene sequence: CDR1 MNHEY, CDR2 SVGEGT. Documented time point: sample taken at primary tumor resection. From the 5' RACE reads, TCRdb called clonotypes with MiXCR, one entry per CDR3 protein. The sample has under 7,500 distinct CDR3 sequences; roughly 13% are singletons. Overall study results and limits: Counts of expanded intratumoral alpha and beta TCRs tracked tumor mutation counts.

The chain combines TRBV6-2 or TRBV6-3 with TRBJ2-3; no reliable D call. The starting material was lung tumor tissue, obtained at surgery. This sequence originates from a female donor with early-stage non-small cell lung cancer. This CDR3 reads CASSYWVLGDTQYF. The CDR3, as DNA: TGTGCCAGCAGTTACTGGGTCCTCGGAGATACGCAGTATTTT.